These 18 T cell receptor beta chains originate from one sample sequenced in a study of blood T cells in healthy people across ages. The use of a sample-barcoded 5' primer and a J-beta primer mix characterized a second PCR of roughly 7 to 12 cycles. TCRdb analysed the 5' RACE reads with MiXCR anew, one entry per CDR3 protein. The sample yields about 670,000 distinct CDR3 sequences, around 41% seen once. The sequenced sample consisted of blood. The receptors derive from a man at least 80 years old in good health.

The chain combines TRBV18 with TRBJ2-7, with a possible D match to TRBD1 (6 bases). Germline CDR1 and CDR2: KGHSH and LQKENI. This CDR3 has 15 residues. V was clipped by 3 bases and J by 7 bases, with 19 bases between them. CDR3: CASSPRTDLLREQYF. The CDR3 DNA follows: TGTGCCAGCTCACCCAGGACAGACCTTTTGAGGGAGCAGTACTTC.

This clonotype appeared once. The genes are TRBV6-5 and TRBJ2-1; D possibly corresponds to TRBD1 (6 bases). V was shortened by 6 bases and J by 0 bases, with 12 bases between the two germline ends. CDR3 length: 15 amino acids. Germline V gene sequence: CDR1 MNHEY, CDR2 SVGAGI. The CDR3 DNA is TGTGCCAGCAGGATCGACAGGAGCTCCTACAATGAGCAGTTCTTC. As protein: CASRIDRSSYNEQFF.

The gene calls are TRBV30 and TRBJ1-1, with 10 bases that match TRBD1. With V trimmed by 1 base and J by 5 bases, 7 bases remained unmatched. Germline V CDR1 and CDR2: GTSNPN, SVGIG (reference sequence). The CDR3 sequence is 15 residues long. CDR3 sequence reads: CAWSGLTGGKTEAFF. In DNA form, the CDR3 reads TGTGCCTGGAGTGGACTGACAGGGGGCAAAACTGAAGCTTTCTTT.

This CDR3 is CSARDPFKGQHTEAFF. The CDR3 nucleotides read TGCAGTGCTAGAGATCCGTTCAAGGGACAGCACACTGAAGCTTTCTTT. V gene TRBV20-1 combines with J gene TRBJ1-1; 7 bases are a match to TRBD1. CDR3 length: 16 amino acids. Losses at the gene ends were 0 bases for V and 3 bases for J; bases not matched to a gene: 10. Germline CDR1 and CDR2: DFQATT and SNEGSKA (reference sequence).

CDR3 protein: CASSQAWGNNQPQHF. Written as DNA, the CDR3 is TGCGCCAGCAGCCAAGCGTGGGGTAACAATCAGCCCCAGCATTTT. This chain connects TRBV4-3 to TRBJ1-5; D is unclear. CDR1 is LGHNA, CDR2 YSLEER, per germline. This CDR3 has 15 amino acids. V was pared by 1 base and J by 3 bases, with 10 bases between.

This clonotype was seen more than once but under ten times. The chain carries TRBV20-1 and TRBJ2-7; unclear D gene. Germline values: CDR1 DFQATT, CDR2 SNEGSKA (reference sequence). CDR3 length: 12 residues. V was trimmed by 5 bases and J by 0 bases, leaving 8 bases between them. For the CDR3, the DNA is TGCAGTGCTGTGTCGAGCTCCTACGAGCAGTACTTC. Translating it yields CSAVSSSYEQYF.

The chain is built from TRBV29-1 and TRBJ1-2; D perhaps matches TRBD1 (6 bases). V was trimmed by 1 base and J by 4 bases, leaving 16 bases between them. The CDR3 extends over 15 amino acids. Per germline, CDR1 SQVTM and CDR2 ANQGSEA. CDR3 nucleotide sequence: TGCAGCGTTGAAGCTTTACAGGGTCCCAGCTATGGCTACACCTTC. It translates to CSVEALQGPSYGYTF.

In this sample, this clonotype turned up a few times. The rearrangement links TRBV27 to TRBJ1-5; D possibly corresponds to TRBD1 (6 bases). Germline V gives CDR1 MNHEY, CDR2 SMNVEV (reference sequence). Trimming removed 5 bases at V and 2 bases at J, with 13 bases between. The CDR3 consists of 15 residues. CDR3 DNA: TGTGCCAGCAGTGTCCAGGGGCTGGGCAATCAGCCCCAGCATTTT. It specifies CASSVQGLGNQPQHF.

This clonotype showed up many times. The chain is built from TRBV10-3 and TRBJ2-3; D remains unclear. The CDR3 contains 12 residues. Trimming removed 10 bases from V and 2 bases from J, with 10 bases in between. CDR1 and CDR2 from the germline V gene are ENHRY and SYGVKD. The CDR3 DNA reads TGTGCCACCGCGCAAGTCACAGATACGCAGTATTTT. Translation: CATAQVTDTQYF.

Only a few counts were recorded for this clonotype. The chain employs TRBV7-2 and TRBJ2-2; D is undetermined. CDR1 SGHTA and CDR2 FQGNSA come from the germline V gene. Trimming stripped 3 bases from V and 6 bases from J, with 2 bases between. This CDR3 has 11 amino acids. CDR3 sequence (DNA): TGTGCCAGCAGCTTTGCCGGGGAGCTGTTTTTT. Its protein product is CASSFAGELFF. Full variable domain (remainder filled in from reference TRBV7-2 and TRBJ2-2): GAGVSQSPSNKVTEKGKDVELRCDPISGHTALYWYRQSLGQGLEFLIYFQGNSAPDKSGLPSDRFSAERTGGSVSTLTIQRTQQEDSAVYLCASSFAGELFFGEGSRLTVL.

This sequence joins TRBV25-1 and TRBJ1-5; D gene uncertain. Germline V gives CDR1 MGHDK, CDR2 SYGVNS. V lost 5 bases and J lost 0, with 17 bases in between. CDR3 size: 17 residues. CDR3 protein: CASSSTTGRYSNQPQHF. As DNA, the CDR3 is TGTGCCAGCAGTTCCACAACCGGGAGATATAGCAATCAGCCCCAGCATTTT.

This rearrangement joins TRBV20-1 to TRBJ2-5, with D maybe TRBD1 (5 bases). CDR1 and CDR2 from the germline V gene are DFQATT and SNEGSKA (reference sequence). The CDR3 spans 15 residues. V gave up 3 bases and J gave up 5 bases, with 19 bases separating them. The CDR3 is CSASQGIDGVETQYF. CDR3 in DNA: TGCAGTGCTAGTCAGGGCATTGACGGAGTTGAGACCCAGTACTTC.

CDR3 bases: TGTGCCACCCAGGGGAGGGACGAGCAGTACTTC. As protein: CATQGRDEQYF. The rearrangement joins TRBV28 to TRBJ2-7; tentative D call: TRBD2 (7 bases). The germline CDR1 and CDR2 sequences are MDHEN and SYDVKM. V was cut by 10 bases and J by 5 bases, with 12 bases left in between. The CDR3 runs to 11 residues.

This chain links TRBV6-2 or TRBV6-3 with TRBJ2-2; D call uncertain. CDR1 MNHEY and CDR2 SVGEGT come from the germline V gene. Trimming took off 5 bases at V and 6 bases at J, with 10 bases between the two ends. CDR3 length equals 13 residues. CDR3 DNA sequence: TGTGCCAGCAGTGACCTGGGCGCCGGGGAGCTGTTTTTT. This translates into CASSDLGAGELFF.

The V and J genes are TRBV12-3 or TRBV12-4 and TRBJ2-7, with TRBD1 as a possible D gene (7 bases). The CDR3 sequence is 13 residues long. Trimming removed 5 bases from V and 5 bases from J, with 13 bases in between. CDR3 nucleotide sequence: TGTGCCAGCAGTGCGGGACAGCTTAACGAGCAGTACTTC. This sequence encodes CASSAGQLNEQYF.

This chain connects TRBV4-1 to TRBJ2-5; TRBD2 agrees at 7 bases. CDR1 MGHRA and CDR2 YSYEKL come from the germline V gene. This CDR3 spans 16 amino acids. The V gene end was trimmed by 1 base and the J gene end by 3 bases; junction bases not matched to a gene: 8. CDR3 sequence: CASSQGWRGRKETQYF. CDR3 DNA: TGCGCCAGCAGCCAAGGTTGGCGGGGGAGGAAAGAGACCCAGTACTTC.

CDR3 sequence: CASNRLAGGLYEQYF. CDR3 nucleotides: TGTGCCAGCAACCGACTAGCGGGAGGGCTCTACGAGCAGTACTTC. The chain couples TRBV6-2 or TRBV6-3 to TRBJ2-5, with TRBD2 matching 14 bases. Near its end, the DNA agrees better with TRBJ2-7, so the J call may be wrong. Germline assignment: CDR1 MNHEY and CDR2 SVGEGT. This CDR3 has 15 residues.

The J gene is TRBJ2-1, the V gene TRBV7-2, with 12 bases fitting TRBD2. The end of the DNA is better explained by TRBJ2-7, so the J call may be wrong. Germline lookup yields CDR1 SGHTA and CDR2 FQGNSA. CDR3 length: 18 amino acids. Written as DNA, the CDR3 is TGTGCCAGCGCGCTGGAACTAGCGGGAGGTGGTAAGAGCAATGAGCAGTACTTC. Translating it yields CASALELAGGGKSNEQYF.